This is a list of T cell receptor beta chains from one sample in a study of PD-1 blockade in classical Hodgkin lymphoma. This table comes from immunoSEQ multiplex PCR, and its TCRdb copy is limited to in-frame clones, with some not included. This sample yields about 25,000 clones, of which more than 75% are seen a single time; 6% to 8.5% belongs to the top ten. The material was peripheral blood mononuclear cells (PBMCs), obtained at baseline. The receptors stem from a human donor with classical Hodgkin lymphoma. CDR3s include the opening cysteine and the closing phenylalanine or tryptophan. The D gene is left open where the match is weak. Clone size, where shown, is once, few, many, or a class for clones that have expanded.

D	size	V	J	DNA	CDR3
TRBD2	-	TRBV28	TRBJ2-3	TGTGCCAGCAGTTTAAGGCTAGCGGGCACCACAGATACGCAGTATTTT	CASSLRLAGTTDTQYF
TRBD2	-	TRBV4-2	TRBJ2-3	TGTGCCAGCAGCCAGACACAGCGGGAAGCTTTTGATACGCAGTATTTT	CASSQTQREAFDTQYF
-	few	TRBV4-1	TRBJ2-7	TGCGCCAGCAGCCCATTCCTCCGGGACATTGCTCGCGAGCAGTACTTC	CASSPFLRDIAREQYF
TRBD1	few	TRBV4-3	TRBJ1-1	TGCGCCAGCAGAGGGACAGGGGTGAACACTGAAGCTTTCTTT	CASRGTGVNTEAFF
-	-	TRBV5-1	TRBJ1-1	TGCGCCAGCAGCTTGGTAGGGTATCTGAACACTGAAGCTTTCTTT	CASSLVGYLNTEAFF
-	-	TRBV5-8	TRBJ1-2	TGTGCCAGCAGTCGGGGATTTGGCTACACCTTC	CASSRGFGYTF
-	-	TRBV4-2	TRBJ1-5	TGTGCCAGCAGCCAAGATGGCCAGCCCCAGCATTTT	CASSQDGQPQHF
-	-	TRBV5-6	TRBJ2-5	TGTGCCAGCAGCTTGGAAGAGACCCAGTACTTC	CASSLEETQYF
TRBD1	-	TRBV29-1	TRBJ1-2	TGCAGCGTAGGACAGGGGGATCGGCTCAACTATGGCTACACCTTC	CSVGQGDRLNYGYTF
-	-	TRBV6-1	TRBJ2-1	TGTGCCAGCAGTAGGACAGACACTCAGTTCTTC	CASSRTDTQFF
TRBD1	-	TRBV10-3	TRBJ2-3	TGTGCCATCAGTGAGATGCCGGGACAGGGGTCTGATACGCAGTATTTT	CAISEMPGQGSDTQYF
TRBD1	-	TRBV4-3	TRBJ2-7	TGCGCCAGCAGCCAAGGACAGGGGGAGTTCTACGAGCAGTACTTC	CASSQGQGEFYEQYF
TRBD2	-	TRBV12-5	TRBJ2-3	TGTGCTAGTGGCGACGGGCTAGCGGGGGGGAGAAACACAGATACGCAGTATTTT	CASGDGLAGGRNTDTQYF
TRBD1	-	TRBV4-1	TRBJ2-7	TGCGCCAGCAGCTTAACCGGGACAGGGCAAGAGCAGTACTTC	CASSLTGTGQEQYF
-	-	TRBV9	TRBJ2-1	TGTGCCAGCAGCGTCACCTCGGGCGGCAATGAGCAGTTCTTC	CASSVTSGGNEQFF
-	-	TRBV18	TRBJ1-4	TGTGCCAGCTCACCACCGGCGGACCCAACTAATGAAAAACTGTTTTTT	CASSPPADPTNEKLFF
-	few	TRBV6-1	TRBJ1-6	TGTGCCAGCAGTCGACAGCATTATAATTCACCCCTCCACTTT	CASSRQHYNSPLHF
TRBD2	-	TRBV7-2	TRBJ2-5	TGTGCCAGCAGCTTAGGCGGGAGGCTAGCGGGCCAAGAGACCCAGTACTTC	CASSLGGRLAGQETQYF
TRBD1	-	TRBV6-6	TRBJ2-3	TGTGCCAGCGGACAGGCAGATACGCAGTATTTT	CASGQADTQYF
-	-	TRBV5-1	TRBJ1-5	TGCGCCATAGCAGCTGGGGGTACTCAGCCCCAGCATTTT	CAIAAGGTQPQHF
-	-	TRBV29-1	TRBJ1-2	TGCAGCGTTGAGCGGAGAAACTATGGCTACACCTTC	CSVERRNYGYTF
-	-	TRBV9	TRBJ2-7	TGTGCCAGCAGCGGAGGGACGCAACCCTACGAGCAGTACTTC	CASSGGTQPYEQYF
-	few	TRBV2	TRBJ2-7	TGTGCCAGCAGGAAGGATGGGTCCACCTACGAGCAGTACTTC	CASRKDGSTYEQYF
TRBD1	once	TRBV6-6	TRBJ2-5	TGTGCCAGCACTATCGCCGGGACAGGGGATTTGGAGACCCAGTACTTC	CASTIAGTGDLETQYF
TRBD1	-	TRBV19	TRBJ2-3	TGTGCCAGTAGTCCGACAGGGGACACAGATACGCAGTATTTT	CASSPTGDTDTQYF
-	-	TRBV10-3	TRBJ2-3	TGTGCCAGCAGTGAGTATACAGATACGCAGTATTTT	CASSEYTDTQYF
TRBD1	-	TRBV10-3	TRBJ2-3	TGTGCCACCCGGACAGGTACAGATACGCAGTATTTT	CATRTGTDTQYF
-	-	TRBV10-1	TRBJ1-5	TGCGCCAGCTATTCCAGGGCCCGGCAGCCCCAGCATTTT	CASYSRARQPQHF
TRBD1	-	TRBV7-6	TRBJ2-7	TGTGCCAGCAGCTTAGGGGACAGTTACGAGCAGTACTTC	CASSLGDSYEQYF
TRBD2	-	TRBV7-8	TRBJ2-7	TGTGCCAGCAGCTCGAGCGGGGGGGCTAAAGAGCAGTACTTC	CASSSSGGAKEQYF
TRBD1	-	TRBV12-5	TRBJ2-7	TGTGCTAGTGGTAGATCGGGACAGTCCAGATACGAGCAGTACTTC	CASGRSGQSRYEQYF
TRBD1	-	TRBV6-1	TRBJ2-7	TGTGCCAGCAGTGTCGGGACAGGGCCCTACGAGCAGTACTTC	CASSVGTGPYEQYF
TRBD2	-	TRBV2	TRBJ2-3	TGTGCCAGCGGGGGCGCGGGGGGGAACACAGATACGCAGTATTTT	CASGGAGGNTDTQYF
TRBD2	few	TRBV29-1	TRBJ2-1	TGCAGCGTAGTTAGCGGGGGACCTTCTACTTTCTACAATGAGCAGTTCTTC	CSVVSGGPSTFYNEQFF
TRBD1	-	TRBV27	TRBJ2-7	TGTGCCAGCAGTTGGGGGACAGCTTACGAGCAGTACTTC	CASSWGTAYEQYF
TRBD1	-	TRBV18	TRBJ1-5	TGTGCCAGCTCATCAGGGGGGGGGAATCAGCCCCAGCATTTT	CASSSGGGNQPQHF
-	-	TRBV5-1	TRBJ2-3	TGCGCCAGCAGCTATTGGAGTGGTTGGGGGGCGAGGGGCACAGATACGCAGTATTTT	CASSYWSGWGARGTDTQYF
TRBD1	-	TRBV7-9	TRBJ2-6	TGTGCCAGCAGCTTAGCCAGGACAGGGGCACCCTCTGGGGCCAACGTCCTGACTTTC	CASSLARTGAPSGANVLTF
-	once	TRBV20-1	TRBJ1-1	TGCAGTGCTACTTTTACCCAAGAAGCTTTCTTT	CSATFTQEAFF
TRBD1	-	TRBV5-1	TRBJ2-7	TGCGCCAGCAGCTCGGCGACAGGGGTCTCCTACGAGCAGTACTTC	CASSSATGVSYEQYF
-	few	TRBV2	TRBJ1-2	TGTGCCAGCAGTGATTCCAGCTATGGCTACACCTTC	CASSDSSYGYTF
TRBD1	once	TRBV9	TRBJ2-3	TGTGCCAGCAGCGCTGGGGACAGGGCTGACACAGATACGCAGTATTTT	CASSAGDRADTDTQYF
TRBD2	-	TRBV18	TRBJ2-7	TGTGCCAGCTCACCAACGGGGGCGGGGGGCTACGAGCAGTACTTC	CASSPTGAGGYEQYF
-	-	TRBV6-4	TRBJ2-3	TGTGCCAGCAGCCAGGACAAAACTAGCACAGATACGCAGTATTTT	CASSQDKTSTDTQYF
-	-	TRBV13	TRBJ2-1	TGTGCCAGCAGCCCACTGTGGGGGAATGAGCAGTTCTTC	CASSPLWGNEQFF
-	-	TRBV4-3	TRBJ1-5	TGCGCCAGCAGCCAAGATTCCCGGGTGGGTCAGCCCCAGCATTTT	CASSQDSRVGQPQHF
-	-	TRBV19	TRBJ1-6	TGTGCCAGTAGTATAGACAGTAATTCACCCCTCCACTTT	CASSIDSNSPLHF
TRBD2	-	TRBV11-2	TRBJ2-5	TGTGCCAGCAGCTTCTTCGGCGGGGGGAAGAGGGAGACCCAGTACTTC	CASSFFGGGKRETQYF
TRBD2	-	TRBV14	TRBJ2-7	TGTGCCAGCAGCCAGCTTGTGGGAGGGGAGCAGTACTTC	CASSQLVGGEQYF
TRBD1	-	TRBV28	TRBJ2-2	TGTGCCAGCAGTCCAACCGACAGGGCCCTGACCGGGGAGCTGTTTTTT	CASSPTDRALTGELFF
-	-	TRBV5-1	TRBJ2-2	TGCGCCAGCAGCTCGGCTGGAACGAACACCGGGGAGCTGTTTTTT	CASSSAGTNTGELFF
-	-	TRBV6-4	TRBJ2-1	TGTGCCAGCAGTGACGGAAACAGACACAATGAGCAGTTCTTC	CASSDGNRHNEQFF
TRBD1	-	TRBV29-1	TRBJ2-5	TGCAGCGTTGGGAGACAGGGACATCAGGAGACCCAGTACTTC	CSVGRQGHQETQYF